This T cell receptor beta chain was sequenced during a study of patients and donors after allogeneic stem cell transplantation. TCRdb re-called the RT-PCR reads with MiXCR, one entry per CDR3 protein. The sample has 410,000 or so distinct CDR3 sequences; about a sixth are singletons. The CDR3 covers 14 residues. The germline V gene has CDR1 SGHRS and CDR2 YFSETQ. The junction had 2 bases not matched to a gene; V was cut back by 2 bases and J by 2 bases. This chain joins TRBV5-1 and TRBJ2-3; 7 nucleotides agree with TRBD2. Specimen: blood, either unsorted or a sorted T cell fraction (not recorded which). The receptor was isolated from a human donor who was either an allogeneic HSCT recipient or a stem cell or donor lymphocyte infusion donor (not recorded which). It is not recorded whose cells these are; they may come from a transplant donor. DNA for the CDR3: TGCGCCAGCAGCTTCAAGCGGGACACAGATACGCAGTATTTT. Its protein product is CASSFKRDTDTQYF. Looking up the rest from reference TRBV5-1 and TRBJ2-3 gives the full variable domain: KAGVTQTPRYLIKTRGQQVTLSCSPISGHRSVSWYQQTPGQGLQFLFEYFSETQRNKGNFPGRFSGRQFSNSRSEMNVSTLELGDSALYLCASSFKRDTDTQYFGPGTRLTVL.